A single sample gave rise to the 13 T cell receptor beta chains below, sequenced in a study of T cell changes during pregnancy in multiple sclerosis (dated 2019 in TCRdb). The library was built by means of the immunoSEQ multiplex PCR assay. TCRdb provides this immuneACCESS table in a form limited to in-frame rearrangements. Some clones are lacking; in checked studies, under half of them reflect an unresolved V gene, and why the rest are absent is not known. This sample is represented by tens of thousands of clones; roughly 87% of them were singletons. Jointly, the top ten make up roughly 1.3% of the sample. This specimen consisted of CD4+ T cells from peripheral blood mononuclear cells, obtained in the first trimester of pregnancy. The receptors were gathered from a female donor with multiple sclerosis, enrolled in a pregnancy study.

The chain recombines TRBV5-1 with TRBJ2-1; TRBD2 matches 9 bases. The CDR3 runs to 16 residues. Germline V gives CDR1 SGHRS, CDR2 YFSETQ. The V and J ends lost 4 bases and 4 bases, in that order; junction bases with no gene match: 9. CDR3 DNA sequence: TGCGCCAGCAGCGGGGGGGGTAGCGGGAGATACAATGAGCAGTTCTTC. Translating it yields CASSGGGSGRYNEQFF.

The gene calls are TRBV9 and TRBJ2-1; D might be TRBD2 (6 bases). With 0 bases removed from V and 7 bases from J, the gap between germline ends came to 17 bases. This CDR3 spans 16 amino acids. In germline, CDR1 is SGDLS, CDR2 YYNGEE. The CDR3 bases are TGTGCCAGCAGCGTAGTGCCGGGAGAGGATGCGAATGAGCAGTTCTTC. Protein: CASSVVPGEDANEQFF. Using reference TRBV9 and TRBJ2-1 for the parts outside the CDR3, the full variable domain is DSGVTQTPKHLITATGQRVTLRCSPRSGDLSVYWYQQSLDQGLQFLIQYYNGEERAKGNILERFSAQQFPDLHSELNLSSLELGDSALYFCASSVVPGEDANEQFFGPGTRLTVL.

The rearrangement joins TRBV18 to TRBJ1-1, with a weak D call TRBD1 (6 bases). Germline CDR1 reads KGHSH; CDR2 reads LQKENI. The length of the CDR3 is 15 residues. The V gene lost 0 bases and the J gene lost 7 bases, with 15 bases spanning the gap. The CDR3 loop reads CASSPPLGQIIEAFF. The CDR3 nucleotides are TGTGCCAGCTCACCACCCCTAGGACAGATTATTGAAGCTTTCTTT.

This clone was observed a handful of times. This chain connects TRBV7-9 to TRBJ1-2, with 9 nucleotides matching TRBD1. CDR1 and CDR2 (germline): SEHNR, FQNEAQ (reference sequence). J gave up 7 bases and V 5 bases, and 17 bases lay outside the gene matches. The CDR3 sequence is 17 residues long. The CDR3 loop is CASSDNFATGGHGGYTF. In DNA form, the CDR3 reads TGTGCCAGCAGCGATAATTTTGCAACAGGGGGCCATGGTGGCTACACCTTC.

The chain's CDR3 is CASSQARVGEKLFF. Written as DNA, the CDR3 is TGTGCCAGCAGCCAAGCCAGGGTTGGTGAAAAACTGTTTTTT. The V call is TRBV4-2, the J call TRBJ1-4; possible D gene TRBD1, 5 bases. In germline, CDR1 is LGHNA, CDR2 YNFKEQ. V shed 1 base and J shed 7 bases, with 10 bases lying between them. CDR3 size: 14 residues.

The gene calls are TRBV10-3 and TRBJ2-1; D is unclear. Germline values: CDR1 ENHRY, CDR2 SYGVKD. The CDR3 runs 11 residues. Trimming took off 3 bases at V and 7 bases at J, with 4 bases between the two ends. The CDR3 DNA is TGTGCCATCAGTGACTTGAATGAGCAGTTCTTC. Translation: CAISDLNEQFF.

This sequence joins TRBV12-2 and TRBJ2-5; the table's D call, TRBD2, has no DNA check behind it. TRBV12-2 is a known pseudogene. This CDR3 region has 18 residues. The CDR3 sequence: CASRFIAGASGNQETQYF. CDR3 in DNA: TGTGCAAGTCGCTTCATCGCGGGGGCTAGCGGTAACCAAGAGACCCAGTACTTC.

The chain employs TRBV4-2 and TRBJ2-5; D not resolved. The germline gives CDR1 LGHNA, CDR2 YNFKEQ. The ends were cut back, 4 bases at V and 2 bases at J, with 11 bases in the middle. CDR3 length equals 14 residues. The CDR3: CASSLTQSQETQYF. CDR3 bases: TGTGCCAGCAGCCTAACACAATCACAAGAGACCCAGTACTTC.

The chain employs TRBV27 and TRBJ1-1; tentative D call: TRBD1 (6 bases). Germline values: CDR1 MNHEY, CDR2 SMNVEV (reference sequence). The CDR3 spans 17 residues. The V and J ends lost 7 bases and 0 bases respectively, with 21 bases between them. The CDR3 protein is CASTLLVGRDMNTEAFF. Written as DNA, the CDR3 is TGTGCCAGCACCTTGTTAGTGGGTAGGGACATGAACACTGAAGCTTTCTTT.

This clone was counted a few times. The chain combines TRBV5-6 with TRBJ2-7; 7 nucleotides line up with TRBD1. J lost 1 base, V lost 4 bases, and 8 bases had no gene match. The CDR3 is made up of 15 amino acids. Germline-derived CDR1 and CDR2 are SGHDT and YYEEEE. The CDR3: CASSLTGPFSYEQYF. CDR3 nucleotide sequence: TGTGCCAGCAGCCTGACAGGGCCCTTTTCCTACGAGCAGTACTTC.

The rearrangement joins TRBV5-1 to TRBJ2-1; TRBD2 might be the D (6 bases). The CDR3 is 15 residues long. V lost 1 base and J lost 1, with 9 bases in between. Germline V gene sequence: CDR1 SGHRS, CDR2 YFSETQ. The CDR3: CASSLISGSYNEQFF. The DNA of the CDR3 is TGCGCCAGCAGCTTGATAAGCGGGTCCTACAATGAGCAGTTCTTC. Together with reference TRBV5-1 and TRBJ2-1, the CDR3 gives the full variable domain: KAGVTQTPRYLIKTRGQQVTLSCSPISGHRSVSWYQQTPGQGLQFLFEYFSETQRNKGNFPGRFSGRQFSNSRSEMNVSTLELGDSALYLCASSLISGSYNEQFFGPGTRLTVL.

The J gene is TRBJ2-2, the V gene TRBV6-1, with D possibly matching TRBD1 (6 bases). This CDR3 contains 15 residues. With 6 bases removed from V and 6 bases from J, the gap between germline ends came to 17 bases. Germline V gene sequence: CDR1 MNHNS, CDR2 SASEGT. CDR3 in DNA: TGTGCCAGCAGACTACAAACAGGGCTGGCCGGGGAGCTGTTTTTT. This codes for CASRLQTGLAGELFF.

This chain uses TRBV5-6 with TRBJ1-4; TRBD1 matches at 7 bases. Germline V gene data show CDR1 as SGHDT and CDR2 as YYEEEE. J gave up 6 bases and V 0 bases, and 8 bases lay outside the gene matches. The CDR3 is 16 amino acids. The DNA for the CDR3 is TGTGCCAGCAGCTTGGCGTGGATAGGGGGCGATGAAAAACTGTTTTTT. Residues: CASSLAWIGGDEKLFF.